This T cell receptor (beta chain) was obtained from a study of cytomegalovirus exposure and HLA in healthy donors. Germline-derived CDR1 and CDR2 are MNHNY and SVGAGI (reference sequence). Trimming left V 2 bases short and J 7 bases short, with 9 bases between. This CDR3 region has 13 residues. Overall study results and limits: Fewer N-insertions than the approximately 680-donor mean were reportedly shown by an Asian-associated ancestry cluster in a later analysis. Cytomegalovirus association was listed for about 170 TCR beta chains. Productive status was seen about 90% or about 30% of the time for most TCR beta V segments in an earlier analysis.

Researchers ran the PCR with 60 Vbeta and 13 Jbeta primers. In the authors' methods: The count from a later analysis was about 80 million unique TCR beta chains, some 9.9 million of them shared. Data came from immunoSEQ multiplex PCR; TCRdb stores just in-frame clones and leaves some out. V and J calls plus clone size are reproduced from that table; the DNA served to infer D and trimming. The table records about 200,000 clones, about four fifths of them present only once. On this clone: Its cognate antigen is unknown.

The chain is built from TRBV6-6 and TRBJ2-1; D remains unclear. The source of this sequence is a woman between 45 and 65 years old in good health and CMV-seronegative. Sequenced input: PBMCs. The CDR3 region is CASSYSLSNEQFF. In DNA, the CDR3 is TGTGCCAGCAGTTACAGCCTATCTAATGAGCAGTTCTTC.